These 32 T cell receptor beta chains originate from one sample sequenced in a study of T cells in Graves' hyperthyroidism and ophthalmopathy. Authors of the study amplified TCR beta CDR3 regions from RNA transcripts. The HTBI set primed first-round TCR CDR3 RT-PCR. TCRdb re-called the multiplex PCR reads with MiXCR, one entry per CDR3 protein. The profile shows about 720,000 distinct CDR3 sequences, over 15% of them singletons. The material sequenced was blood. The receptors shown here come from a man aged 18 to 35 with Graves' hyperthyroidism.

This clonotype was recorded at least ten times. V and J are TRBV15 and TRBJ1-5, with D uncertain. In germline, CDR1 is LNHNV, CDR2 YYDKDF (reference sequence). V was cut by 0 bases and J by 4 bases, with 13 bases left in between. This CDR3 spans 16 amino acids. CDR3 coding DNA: TGTGCCACCAGCAGAGATCCAGGTCAGCCGAATCAGCCCCAGCATTTT. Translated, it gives CATSRDPGQPNQPQHF.

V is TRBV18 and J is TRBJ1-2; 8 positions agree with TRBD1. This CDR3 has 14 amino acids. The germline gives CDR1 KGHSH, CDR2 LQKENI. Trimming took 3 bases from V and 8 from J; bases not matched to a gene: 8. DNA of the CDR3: TGTGCCAGCTCACCTAGCAGGGGGCTGGAGGGCTACACCTTC. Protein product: CASSPSRGLEGYTF.

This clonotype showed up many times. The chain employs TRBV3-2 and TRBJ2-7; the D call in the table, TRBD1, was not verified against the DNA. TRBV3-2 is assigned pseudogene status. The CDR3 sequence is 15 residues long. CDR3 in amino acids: CASSPPRRGQYEQYF. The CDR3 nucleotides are TGTGCCAGCAGCCCCCCCCGCAGGGGGCAATACGAGCAGTACTTC.

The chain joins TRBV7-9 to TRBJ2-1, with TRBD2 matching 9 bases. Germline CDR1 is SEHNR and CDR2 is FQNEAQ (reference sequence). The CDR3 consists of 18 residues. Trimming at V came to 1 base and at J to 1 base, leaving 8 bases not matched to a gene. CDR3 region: CASSLVGAGGFSYNEQFF. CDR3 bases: TGTGCCAGCAGCTTAGTAGGCGCGGGAGGGTTTTCCTACAATGAGCAGTTCTTC.

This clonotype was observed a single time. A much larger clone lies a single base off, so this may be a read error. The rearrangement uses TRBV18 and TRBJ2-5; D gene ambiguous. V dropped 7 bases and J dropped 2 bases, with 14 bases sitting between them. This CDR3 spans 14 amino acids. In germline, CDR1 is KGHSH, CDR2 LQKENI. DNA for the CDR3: TGTGCCAGCTTACCGGGTGGCAGTCAAGAGACCCAGTACTTC. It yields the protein CASLPGGSQETQYF.

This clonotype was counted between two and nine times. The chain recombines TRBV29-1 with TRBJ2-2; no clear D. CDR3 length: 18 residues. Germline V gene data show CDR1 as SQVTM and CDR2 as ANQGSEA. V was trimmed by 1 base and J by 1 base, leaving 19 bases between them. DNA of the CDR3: TGCAGCGTTGAAGGTCATCACCGCCTTCCGCTGAACACCGGGGAGCTGTTTTTT. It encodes CSVEGHHRLPLNTGELFF.

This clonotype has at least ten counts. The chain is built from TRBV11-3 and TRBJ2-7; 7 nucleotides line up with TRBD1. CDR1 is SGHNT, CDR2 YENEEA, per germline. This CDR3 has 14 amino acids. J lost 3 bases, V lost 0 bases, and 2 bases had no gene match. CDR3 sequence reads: CASSLEGQFYEQYF. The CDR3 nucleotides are TGTGCCAGCAGCTTAGAGGGACAGTTCTACGAGCAGTACTTC.

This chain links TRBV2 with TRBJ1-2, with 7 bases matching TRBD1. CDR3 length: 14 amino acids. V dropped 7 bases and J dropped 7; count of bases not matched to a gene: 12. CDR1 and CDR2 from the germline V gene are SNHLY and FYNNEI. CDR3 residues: CASNSRRQGGGYTF. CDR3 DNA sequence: TGTGCCAGCAATTCAAGGAGGCAGGGGGGTGGCTACACCTTC. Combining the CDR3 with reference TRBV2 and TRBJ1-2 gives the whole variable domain EPEVTQTPSHQVTQMGQEVILRCVPISNHLYFYWYRQILGQKVEFLVSFYNNEISEKSEIFDDQFSVERPDGSNFTLKIRSTKLEDSAMYFCASNSRRQGGGYTFGSGTRLTVV.

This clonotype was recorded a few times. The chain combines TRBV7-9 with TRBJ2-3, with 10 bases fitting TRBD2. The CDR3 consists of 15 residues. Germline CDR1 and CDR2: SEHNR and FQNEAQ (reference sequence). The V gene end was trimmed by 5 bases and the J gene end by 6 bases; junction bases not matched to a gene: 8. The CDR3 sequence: CASSILAGVKDTQYF. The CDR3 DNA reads TGTGCCAGCAGCATCCTAGCGGGAGTGAAGGATACGCAGTATTTT. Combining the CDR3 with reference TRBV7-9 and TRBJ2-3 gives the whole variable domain DTGVSQNPRHKITKRGQNVTFRCDPISEHNRLYWYRQTLGQGPEFLTYFQNEAQLEKSRLLSDRFSAERPKGSFSTLEIQRTEQGDSAMYLCASSILAGVKDTQYFGPGTRLTVL.

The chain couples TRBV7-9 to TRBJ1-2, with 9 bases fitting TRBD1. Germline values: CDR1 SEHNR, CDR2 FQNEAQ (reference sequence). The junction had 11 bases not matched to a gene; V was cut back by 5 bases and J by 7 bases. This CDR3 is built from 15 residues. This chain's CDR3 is CASSDTGGENFGYTF. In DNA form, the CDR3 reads TGTGCCAGCAGCGACACAGGGGGCGAAAATTTTGGCTACACCTTC.

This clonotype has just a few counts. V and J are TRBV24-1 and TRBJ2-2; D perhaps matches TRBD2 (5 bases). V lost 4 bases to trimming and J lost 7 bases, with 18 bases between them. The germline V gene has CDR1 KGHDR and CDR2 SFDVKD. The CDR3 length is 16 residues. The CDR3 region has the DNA TGTGCCACCAGTGACAACTCCCGGGATTCCTACGGGGAGCTGTTTTTT. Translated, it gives CATSDNSRDSYGELFF.

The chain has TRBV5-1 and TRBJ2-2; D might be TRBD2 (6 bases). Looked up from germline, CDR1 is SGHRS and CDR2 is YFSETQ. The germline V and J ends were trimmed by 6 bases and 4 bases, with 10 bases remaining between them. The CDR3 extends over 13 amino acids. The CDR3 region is CASNGGATGELFF. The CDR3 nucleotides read TGCGCCAGCAACGGGGGTGCCACCGGGGAGCTGTTTTTT. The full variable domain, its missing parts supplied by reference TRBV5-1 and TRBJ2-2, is KAGVTQTPRYLIKTRGQQVTLSCSPISGHRSVSWYQQTPGQGLQFLFEYFSETQRNKGNFPGRFSGRQFSNSRSEMNVSTLELGDSALYLCASNGGATGELFFGEGSRLTVL.

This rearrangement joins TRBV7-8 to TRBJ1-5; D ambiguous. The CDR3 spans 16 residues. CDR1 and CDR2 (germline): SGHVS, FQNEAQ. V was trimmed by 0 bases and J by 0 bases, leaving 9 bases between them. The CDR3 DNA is TGTGCCAGCAGCTTAGCGTACCAGAATAGCAATCAGCCCCAGCATTTT. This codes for CASSLAYQNSNQPQHF.

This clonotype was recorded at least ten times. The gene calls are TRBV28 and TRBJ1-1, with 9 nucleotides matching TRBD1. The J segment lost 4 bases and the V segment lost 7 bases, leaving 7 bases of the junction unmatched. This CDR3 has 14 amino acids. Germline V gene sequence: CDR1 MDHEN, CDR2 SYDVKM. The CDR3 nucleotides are TGTGCCAGCATCCTGGGACAGGGAAGCACTGAAGCTTTCTTT. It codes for CASILGQGSTEAFF.

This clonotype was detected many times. In nucleotides, the CDR3 is TGTGCCAGCAGTTTAAGGGACCCTAATTCACCCCTCCACTTT. Its protein product is CASSLRDPNSPLHF. This rearrangement joins TRBV12-3 or TRBV12-4 to TRBJ1-6; maybe TRBD1 (5 bases). This CDR3 contains 14 residues. Trimming removed 2 bases at V and 6 bases at J, with 8 bases between.

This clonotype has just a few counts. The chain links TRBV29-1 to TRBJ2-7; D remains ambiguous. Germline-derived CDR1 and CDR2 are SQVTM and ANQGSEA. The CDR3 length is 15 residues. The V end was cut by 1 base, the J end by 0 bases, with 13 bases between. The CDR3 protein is CSVEAGNDVSYEQYF. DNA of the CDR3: TGCAGCGTTGAAGCGGGCAATGACGTCTCCTACGAGCAGTACTTC.

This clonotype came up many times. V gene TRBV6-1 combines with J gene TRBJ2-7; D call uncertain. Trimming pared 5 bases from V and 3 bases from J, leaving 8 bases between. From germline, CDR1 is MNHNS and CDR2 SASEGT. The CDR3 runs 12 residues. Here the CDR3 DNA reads TGTGCCAGCAGTCGGGCGGACTACGAGCAGTACTTC. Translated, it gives CASSRADYEQYF.

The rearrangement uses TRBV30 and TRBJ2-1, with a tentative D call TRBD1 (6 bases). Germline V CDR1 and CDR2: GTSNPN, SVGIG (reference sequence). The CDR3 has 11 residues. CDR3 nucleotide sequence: TGTGCTCTCACAGGGTACAATGAGCAGTTCTTC. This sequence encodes CALTGYNEQFF.

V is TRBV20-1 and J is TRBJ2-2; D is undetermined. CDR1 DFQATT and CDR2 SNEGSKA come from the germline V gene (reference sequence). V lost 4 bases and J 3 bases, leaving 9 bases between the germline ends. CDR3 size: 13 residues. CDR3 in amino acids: CSAKDPYTGELFF. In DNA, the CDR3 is TGCAGTGCTAAAGACCCGTACACCGGGGAGCTGTTTTTT.

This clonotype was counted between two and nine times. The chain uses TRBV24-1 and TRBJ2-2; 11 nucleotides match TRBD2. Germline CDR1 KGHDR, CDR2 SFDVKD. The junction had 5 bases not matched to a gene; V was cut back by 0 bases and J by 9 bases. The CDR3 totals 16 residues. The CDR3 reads CATSDLRSGRGRELFF. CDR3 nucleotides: TGTGCCACCAGTGATTTGCGTAGCGGGAGGGGAAGGGAGCTGTTTTTT.

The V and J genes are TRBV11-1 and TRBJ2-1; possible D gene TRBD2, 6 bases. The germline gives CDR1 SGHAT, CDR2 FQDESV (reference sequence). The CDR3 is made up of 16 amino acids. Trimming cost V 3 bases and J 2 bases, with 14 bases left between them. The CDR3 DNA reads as TGTGCCAGCAGCTTTTCGACTAGGGACGCCTACAATGAGCAGTTCTTC. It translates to CASSFSTRDAYNEQFF.

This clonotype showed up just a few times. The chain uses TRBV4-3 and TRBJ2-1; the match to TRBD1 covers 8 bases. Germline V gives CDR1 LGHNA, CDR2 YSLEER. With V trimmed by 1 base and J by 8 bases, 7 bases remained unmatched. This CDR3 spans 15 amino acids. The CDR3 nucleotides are TGCGCCAGCAGCCAAGGGACAGGGTTGATCTATGAGCAGTTCTTC. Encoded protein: CASSQGTGLIYEQFF.

The CDR3 region has the DNA TGTGCCAGCAGTTTATTCGCTGGAAACACCATATATTTT. Amino acid sequence: CASSLFAGNTIYF. The gene calls are TRBV12-3 or TRBV12-4 and TRBJ1-3, with no clear D. The CDR3 totals 13 residues. V lost 2 bases and J lost 2, with 4 bases in between.

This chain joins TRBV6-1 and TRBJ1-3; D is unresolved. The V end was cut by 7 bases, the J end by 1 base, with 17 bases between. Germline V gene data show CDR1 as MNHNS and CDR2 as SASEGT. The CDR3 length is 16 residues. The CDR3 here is CASNIHLAGSGNTIYF. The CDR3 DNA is TGTGCCAGCAACATTCATTTGGCGGGGTCTGGAAACACCATATATTTT.

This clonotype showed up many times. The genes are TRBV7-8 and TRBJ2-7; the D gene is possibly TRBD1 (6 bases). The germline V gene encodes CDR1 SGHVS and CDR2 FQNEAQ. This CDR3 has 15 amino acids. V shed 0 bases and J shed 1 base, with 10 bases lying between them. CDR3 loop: CASSLAPDSSYEQYF. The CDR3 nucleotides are TGTGCCAGCAGCTTAGCCCCGGACAGTTCCTACGAGCAGTACTTC. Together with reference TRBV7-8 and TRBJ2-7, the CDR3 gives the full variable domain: GAGVSQSPRYKVAKRGQDVALRCDPISGHVSLFWYQQALGQGPEFLTYFQNEAQLDKSGLPSDRFFAERPEGSVSTLKIQRTQQEDSAVYLCASSLAPDSSYEQYFGPGTRLTVT.

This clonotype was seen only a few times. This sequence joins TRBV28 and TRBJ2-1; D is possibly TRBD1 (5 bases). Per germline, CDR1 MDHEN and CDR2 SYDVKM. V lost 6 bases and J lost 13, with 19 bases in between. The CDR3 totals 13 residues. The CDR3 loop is CASSKKGSGSQFF. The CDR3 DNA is TGTGCCAGCAGCAAAAAAGGCTCAGGGTCTCAGTTCTTC.

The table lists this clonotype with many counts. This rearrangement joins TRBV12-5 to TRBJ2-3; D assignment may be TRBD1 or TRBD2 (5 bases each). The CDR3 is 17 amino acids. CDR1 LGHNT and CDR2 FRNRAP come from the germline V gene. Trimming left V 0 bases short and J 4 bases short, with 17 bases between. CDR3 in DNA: TGTGCTAGTGGTTTGGTACTGCAGGGAGCGGCGGCAGATACGCAGTATTTT. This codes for CASGLVLQGAAADTQYF.

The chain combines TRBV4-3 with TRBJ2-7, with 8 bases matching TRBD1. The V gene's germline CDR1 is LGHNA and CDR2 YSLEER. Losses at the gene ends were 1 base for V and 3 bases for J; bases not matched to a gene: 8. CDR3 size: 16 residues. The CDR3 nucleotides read TGCGCCAGCAGCCAAGTAGGACAGGGAGGTCTCTACGAGCAGTACTTC. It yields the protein CASSQVGQGGLYEQYF.

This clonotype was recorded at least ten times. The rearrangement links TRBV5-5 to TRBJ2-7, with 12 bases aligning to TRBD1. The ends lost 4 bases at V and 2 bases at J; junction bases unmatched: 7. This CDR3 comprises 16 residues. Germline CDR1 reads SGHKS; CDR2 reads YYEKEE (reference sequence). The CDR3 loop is CASSRGTGGDTYEQYF. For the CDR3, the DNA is TGTGCCAGCAGCCGGGGGACAGGGGGCGATACCTACGAGCAGTACTTC.

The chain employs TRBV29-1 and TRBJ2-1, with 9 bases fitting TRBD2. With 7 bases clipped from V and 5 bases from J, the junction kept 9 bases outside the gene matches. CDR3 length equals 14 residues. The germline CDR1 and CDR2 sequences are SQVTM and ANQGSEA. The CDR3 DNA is TGCAGCGGAGGAGCGGGAGGTTTAAACAATGAGCAGTTCTTC. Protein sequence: CSGGAGGLNNEQFF.

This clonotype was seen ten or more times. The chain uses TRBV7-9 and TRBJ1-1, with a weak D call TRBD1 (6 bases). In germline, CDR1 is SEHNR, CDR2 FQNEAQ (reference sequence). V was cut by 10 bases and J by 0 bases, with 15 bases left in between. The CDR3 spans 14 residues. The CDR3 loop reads CATKTGGMNTEAFF. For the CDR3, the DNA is TGTGCCACCAAGACTGGGGGCATGAACACTGAAGCTTTCTTT.

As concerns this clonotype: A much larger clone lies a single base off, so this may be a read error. CDR3 DNA: TGCAGTGCTCGCTCGGGACAGGCGCACAATGAGCAGTTCTTC. It yields the protein CSARSGQAHNEQFF. The chain couples TRBV20-1 to TRBJ2-1; TRBD1 matches 8 bases. J lost 5 bases, V lost 5 bases, and 8 bases had no gene match. Germline V gene sequence: CDR1 DFQATT, CDR2 SNEGSKA (reference sequence). The CDR3 spans 14 residues.